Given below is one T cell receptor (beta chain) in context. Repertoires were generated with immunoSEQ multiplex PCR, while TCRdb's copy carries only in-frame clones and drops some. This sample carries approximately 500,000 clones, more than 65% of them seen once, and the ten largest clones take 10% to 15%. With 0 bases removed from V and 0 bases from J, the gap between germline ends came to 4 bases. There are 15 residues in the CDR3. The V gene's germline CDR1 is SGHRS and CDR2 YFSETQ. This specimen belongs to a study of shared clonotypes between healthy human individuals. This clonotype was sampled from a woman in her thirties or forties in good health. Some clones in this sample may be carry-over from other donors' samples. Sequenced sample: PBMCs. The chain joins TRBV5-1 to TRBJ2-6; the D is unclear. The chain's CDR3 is CASSLGYSGANVLTF. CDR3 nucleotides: TGCGCCAGCAGCTTGGGCTACTCTGGGGCCAACGTCCTGACTTTC.